Each of the 7 T cell receptor beta chains below was sequenced from the same sample in a study of response to subunit inactivated influenza vaccine. TCRdb reanalysed the RT-PCR reads using MiXCR and keeps one entry per CDR3 protein. The sample holds around 850,000 distinct CDR3 sequences, less than 20% seen once. The sequences come from PBMCs from blood, collected approximately 5 days after vaccination. All receptors come from a man aged 50-60 years who received an inactivated influenza vaccine.

This clonotype appeared many times. The chain combines TRBV7-9 with TRBJ2-5, with a weak D call TRBD1 (5 bases). Trimming stripped 3 bases from V and 0 bases from J, with 5 bases between. CDR3 length equals 13 residues. Germline V lookup: CDR1 SEHNR, CDR2 FQNEAQ (reference sequence). The CDR3 region has the DNA TGTGCCAGCAGCTTGGACAACCAAGAGACCCAGTACTTC. The encoded protein is CASSLDNQETQYF.

This clonotype was observed a handful of times. This chain joins TRBV20-1 and TRBJ2-1; D remains unclear. CDR1 and CDR2 from the germline V gene are DFQATT and SNEGSKA (reference sequence). Deletions cut 4 bases from V and 0 bases from J, with 13 bases between. The CDR3 has 15 amino acids. The CDR3, as DNA: TGCAGTGCTACCAACCGCCGGGCCTCCTACAATGAGCAGTTCTTC. Protein sequence: CSATNRRASYNEQFF.

In its sample, this clonotype was seen a few times. This chain links TRBV15 with TRBJ1-4; D uncertain. This CDR3 has 16 amino acids. V was pared by 0 bases and J by 2 bases, with 10 bases between. Germline V lookup: CDR1 LNHNV, CDR2 YYDKDF (reference sequence). CDR3 sequence reads: CATSRDPVATNEKLFF. The CDR3 DNA follows: TGTGCCACCAGCAGAGATCCTGTGGCGACTAATGAAAAACTGTTTTTT. The entire variable domain, with the rest obtained from reference TRBV15 and TRBJ1-4, is as follows: DAMVIQNPRYQVTQFGKPVTLSCSQTLNHNVMYWYQQKSSQAPKLLFHYYDKDFNNEADTPDNFQSRRPNTSFCFLDIRSPGLGDTAMYLCATSRDPVATNEKLFFGSGTQLSVL.

This sequence joins TRBV4-1 and TRBJ1-1; TRBD1 might be the D (5 bases). The CDR3 runs 15 residues. Germline lookup yields CDR1 MGHRA and CDR2 YSYEKL. V lost 0 bases and J lost 5, with 13 bases in between. The CDR3: CASSQDVGESTEAFF. The CDR3 region has the DNA TGCGCCAGCAGCCAAGATGTGGGGGAAAGTACTGAAGCTTTCTTT.

The table lists this clonotype with a few counts. The chain combines TRBV6-1 with TRBJ2-5, with 7 bases matching TRBD2. V was pared by 6 bases and J by 6 bases, with 7 bases of the junction left unmatched. This CDR3 contains 13 residues. Germline CDR1 reads MNHNS; CDR2 reads SASEGT. CDR3: CASSFGGGQTQYF. For the CDR3, the DNA is TGTGCCAGCAGCTTCGGCGGGGGACAGACCCAGTACTTC.

The chain joins TRBV29-1 to TRBJ2-7; weak D call: TRBD1 (5 bases). Germline-derived CDR1 and CDR2 are SQVTM and ANQGSEA. The CDR3 loop spans 11 amino acids. V was pared by 7 bases and J by 6 bases, with 13 bases between. Here the CDR3 DNA reads TGCAGCGCTACGGACACAGCCGAGCAGTACTTC. It yields the protein CSATDTAEQYF.

This clonotype was seen only a few times. The rearrangement joins TRBV5-4 to TRBJ2-3; D may match TRBD1 or TRBD2 (6 bases each). Trimming left V 2 bases short and J 3 bases short, with 13 bases between. This CDR3 spans 15 amino acids. Germline V gene data show CDR1 as SGHNT and CDR2 as YYREEE (reference sequence). CDR3 coding DNA: TGTGCCAGCAGCTTACAGGGAGGAGTGACAGATACGCAGTATTTT. Translation gives CASSLQGGVTDTQYF. The full variable domain, in which reference TRBV5-4 and TRBJ2-3 provide the parts outside the CDR3, is ETGVTQSPTHLIKTRGQQVTLRCSSQSGHNTVSWYQQALGQGPQFIFQYYREEENGRGNFPPRFSGLQFPNYSSELNVNALELDDSALYLCASSLQGGVTDTQYFGPGTRLTVL.